Presented here are 32 T cell receptor beta chains from one specimen sequenced in a study of T-cell reconstitution after alpha-beta-depleted transplantation in children. Unique molecular identifiers were incorporated into the prepared TCRbeta library. TCRdb re-derived calls from the PCR reads in MiXCR, one entry per CDR3 protein. In the table there are hundreds of thousands of distinct CDR3 sequences, about 21% of which are singletons. This material consisted of PBMCs, mostly from graft donor cells, taken 360 days after TCRalphabeta/CD19-depleted stem cell transplant. These TCRs come from a boy younger than two who had a stem cell transplant for acute myeloid leukemia, so the T cells may come from the graft donor.

This clonotype has just a few counts. The J gene is TRBJ1-2, the V gene TRBV5-1, with TRBD1 as a possible D gene (6 bases). Germline CDR1 SGHRS, CDR2 YFSETQ. V dropped 5 bases and J dropped 3 bases, with 11 bases sitting between them. The CDR3 totals 13 residues. The CDR3 protein is CASSAGEDYGYTF. The CDR3 region has the DNA TGCGCCAGCAGTGCAGGGGAGGACTATGGCTACACCTTC.

The chain combines TRBV7-2 with TRBJ2-7; TRBD2 is a possible D gene (5 bases). The germline CDR1 and CDR2 sequences are SGHTA and FQGNSA. This CDR3 has 16 amino acids. Trimming shortened V by 2 bases and J by 2 bases, and 16 bases separated the two germline ends. CDR3 nucleotides: TGTGCCAGCAGCTTAAGCGGAGAGTGGTATGCCTACGAGCAGTACTTC. Translating gives CASSLSGEWYAYEQYF.

This clonotype appeared a single time. This sequence joins TRBV28 and TRBJ2-2; 7 nucleotides match TRBD1. Trimming cost V 2 bases and J 5 bases; bases outside gene matches: 8. CDR1 is MDHEN, CDR2 SYDVKM, per germline. The CDR3 has 16 residues. CDR3 sequence (DNA): TGTGCCAGCAGTTTAGTTTGGACAGGAGGTACCGGGGAGCTGTTTTTT. Translated, it gives CASSLVWTGGTGELFF.

This clonotype came up a few times. The chain couples TRBV12-3 or TRBV12-4 to TRBJ2-5; D may be TRBD2 (7 bases). V was trimmed by 7 bases and J by 5 bases, leaving 17 bases between them. CDR3 length: 14 amino acids. CDR3 bases: TGTGCCAGCACAAAGGGGGGGTATGCGGAGACCCAGTACTTC. Translation gives CASTKGGYAETQYF.

The chain uses TRBV6-5 and TRBJ2-1; TRBD1 agrees at 7 bases. J gave up 2 bases and V 0 bases, and 4 bases lay outside the gene matches. Germline V gives CDR1 MNHEY, CDR2 SVGAGI. This CDR3 contains 16 residues. The CDR3 coding sequence is TGTGCCAGCAGTTACTCTGGACAGGCTCCCTACAATGAGCAGTTCTTC. Its protein product is CASSYSGQAPYNEQFF.

The table lists this clonotype with many counts. V and J are TRBV10-3 and TRBJ1-1, with TRBD1 matching over 7 bases. This CDR3 contains 11 residues. Germline CDR1 reads ENHRY; CDR2 reads SYGVKD. Unmatched junction bases numbered 3, after V lost 11 bases and J lost 3 bases. CDR3 region: CASRGDTEAFF. The CDR3 coding sequence is TGTGCCTCCAGGGGGGACACTGAAGCTTTCTTT.

This clonotype came up a few times. The rearrangement links TRBV20-1 to TRBJ2-7; 8 nucleotides line up with TRBD1. V trimming: 6 bases; J trimming: 2 bases; junction bases outside the gene matches: 9. CDR1 and CDR2 (germline): DFQATT, SNEGSKA (reference sequence). The CDR3 covers 14 residues. This chain's CDR3 is CSATPRQGTYEQYF. The DNA for the CDR3 is TGCAGTGCCACGCCCCGACAGGGGACCTACGAGCAGTACTTC.

At least ten counts were recorded for this clonotype. The gene calls are TRBV29-1 and TRBJ2-1, with unresolved D. V was clipped by 5 bases and J by 3 bases, with 8 bases between them. Per germline, CDR1 SQVTM and CDR2 ANQGSEA. The CDR3 is 12 amino acids. CDR3: CSVLPVYNEQFF. Written as DNA, the CDR3 is TGCAGCGTTCTCCCAGTCTACAATGAGCAGTTCTTC.

The chain employs TRBV25-1 and TRBJ2-1, with TRBD2 as a possible D gene (5 bases). Looked up from germline, CDR1 is MGHDK and CDR2 is SYGVNS. The length of the CDR3 is 14 residues. The V end was cut by 3 bases, the J end by 7 bases, with 13 bases between. The CDR3, as DNA: TGTGCCAGCAGTGATGGGCTAGCCCGGAATGAGCAGTTCTTC. Its translation is CASSDGLARNEQFF.

This clonotype was seen a few times. The gene calls are TRBV3-1 and TRBJ2-1, with D perhaps matching TRBD1 (6 bases). This CDR3 is 14 amino acids long. Germline V CDR1 and CDR2: LGHDT, YNNKEL (reference sequence). The V gene lost 0 bases and the J gene lost 8 bases, with 11 bases spanning the gap. The DNA for the CDR3 is TGTGCCAGCAGCCAAGAAGGTGGGGGCGATGAGCAGTTCTTC. Protein product: CASSQEGGGDEQFF.

The rearrangement links TRBV6-5 to TRBJ2-5; the D gene is possibly TRBD2 (6 bases). The CDR3 is made up of 19 amino acids. Germline V gene lookup returns CDR1 MNHEY and CDR2 SVGAGI. Deletions cut 0 bases from V and 3 bases from J, with 23 bases between. Here the CDR3 reads CASSYSLKLGRGLKETQYF. CDR3 DNA sequence: TGTGCCAGCAGTTACTCGTTAAAGCTCGGGAGAGGGCTTAAAGAGACCCAGTACTTC.

This clonotype turned up a few times. The chain links TRBV25-1 to TRBJ2-3; D not resolved. The CDR3 loop spans 11 amino acids. Germline V gene lookup returns CDR1 MGHDK and CDR2 SYGVNS. With 4 bases removed from V and 12 bases from J, the gap between germline ends came to 11 bases. The CDR3 DNA reads TGTGCCAGCAGTGGCCCTGTTCCCCAGTATTTT. Its protein product is CASSGPVPQYF.

This clonotype was counted a few times. The chain links TRBV12-5 to TRBJ2-1; D is unresolved. The CDR3 is 9 residues long. The germline V and J ends were trimmed by 1 base and 11 bases, with 0 bases remaining between them. The germline CDR1 and CDR2 sequences are LGHNT and FRNRAP. The CDR3 nucleotides read TGTGCTAGTGGTTTGGAGCAGTTCTTC. It translates to CASGLEQFF.

This clonotype has a handful of counts. The rearrangement links TRBV5-1 to TRBJ1-1; D is unclear. CDR1 is SGHRS and CDR2 is YFSETQ in the germline V gene. This CDR3 has 13 residues. Trimming stripped 3 bases from V and 4 bases from J, with 10 bases between. The CDR3: CASSSPPSTEAFF. CDR3 nucleotides: TGCGCCAGCAGCTCACCCCCGAGCACTGAAGCTTTCTTT.

There are a few counts of this clonotype. This sequence joins TRBV20-1 and TRBJ1-1; 7 positions match TRBD1. Germline V gives CDR1 DFQATT, CDR2 SNEGSKA (reference sequence). Trimming took 7 bases from V and 6 from J; bases not matched to a gene: 8. This CDR3 comprises 12 residues. CDR3 bases: TGCAGTGGATCGGACAGGTTCCCTGAAGCTTTCTTT. This encodes CSGSDRFPEAFF.

This clonotype was detected ten times or more. This chain connects TRBV12-3 or TRBV12-4 to TRBJ1-1, with a tentative D call TRBD1 (6 bases). CDR3 length: 15 amino acids. Trimming removed 5 bases at V and 2 bases at J, with 15 bases between. The CDR3 region is CASSKTRTANTEAFF. DNA for the CDR3: TGTGCCAGCAGTAAGACCCGGACAGCTAACACTGAAGCTTTCTTT.

This clonotype showed up many times. This chain links TRBV28 with TRBJ2-4, with 7 bases identical to TRBD1. Per germline, CDR1 MDHEN and CDR2 SYDVKM. The junction had 2 bases not matched to a gene; V was cut back by 6 bases and J by 6 bases. The CDR3 is 12 amino acids. CDR3 protein: CASSRDRNIQYF. CDR3 nucleotide sequence: TGTGCCAGCAGCCGGGACAGAAACATTCAGTACTTC.

The rearrangement uses TRBV5-1 and TRBJ2-1; D possibly corresponds to TRBD2 (5 bases). The CDR3 is 13 residues long. Germline lookup yields CDR1 SGHRS and CDR2 YFSETQ. V shed 8 bases and J shed 4 bases, with 13 bases lying between them. The CDR3 here is CASVGSGYNEQFF. In DNA form, the CDR3 reads TGCGCCAGTGTAGGGTCGGGGTACAATGAGCAGTTCTTC.

This clonotype was recorded a few times. The chain uses TRBV7-7 and TRBJ2-2, with 12 positions matching TRBD2. CDR3 size: 17 residues. Germline CDR1 reads SSHAT; CDR2 reads FNYEAQ (reference sequence). The V and J ends lost 0 bases and 4 bases, in that order; junction bases with no gene match: 3. CDR3 DNA: TGTGCCAGCAGCTTAGCTCTAGCGGGGGGGCCCACCGGGGAGCTGTTTTTT. Translation: CASSLALAGGPTGELFF.

This chain links TRBV5-8 with TRBJ2-1; no clear D gene. This CDR3 region has 9 residues. The V end lost 5 bases, the J end lost 10 bases, and 4 bases lay between the germline ends. The V gene's germline CDR1 is SGHTS and CDR2 YDEGEE. The CDR3 sequence: CASRPEQFF. DNA for the CDR3: TGTGCCAGCAGACCCGAGCAGTTCTTC.

This clonotype was seen only a few times. The genes are TRBV10-3 and TRBJ2-7; D remains unclear. Per germline, CDR1 ENHRY and CDR2 SYGVKD. The CDR3 loop spans 14 amino acids. Trimming took 4 bases from V and 3 from J, leaving 13 bases between them. This CDR3 reads CAISVQFRSYEQYF. CDR3 in DNA: TGTGCCATCAGTGTCCAGTTCAGAAGCTACGAGCAGTACTTC.

This clonotype has at least ten counts. V gene TRBV11-2 combines with J gene TRBJ1-6; D gene uncertain. CDR3 size: 15 residues. V lost 4 bases to trimming and J lost 1 base, with 8 bases between them. CDR1 and CDR2 from the germline V gene are SGHAT and FQNNGV. The CDR3 is CASSSHGSYNSPLHF. The CDR3 DNA follows: TGTGCCAGCAGCTCCCATGGGTCCTATAATTCACCCCTCCACTTT.

As regards this clonotype: A read error may be the cause here, since a much bigger clone is one base away. V usage is TRBV6-2 or TRBV6-3 and J usage is TRBJ2-2, with TRBD2 as a possible D gene (5 bases). The germline gives CDR1 MNHEY, CDR2 SVGEGT. CDR3 length: 15 amino acids. The DNA of the CDR3 is TGTGCCAGCAGTTACAAGCGGAAGAACACCGGGGAGCTGATTTTT. Encoded protein: CASSYKRKNTGELIF.

This clonotype was observed many times. The chain employs TRBV20-1 and TRBJ2-5; D gene ambiguous. Germline assignment: CDR1 DFQATT and CDR2 SNEGSKA (reference sequence). Trimming shortened V by 3 bases and J by 1 base, and 9 bases separated the two germline ends. This CDR3 spans 13 amino acids. The CDR3 coding sequence is TGCAGTGCTAGGAGTTCGACCCAAGAGACCCAGTACTTC. Its translation is CSARSSTQETQYF.

The J gene is TRBJ1-2, the V gene TRBV20-1; D might be TRBD1 (5 bases). The germline gives CDR1 DFQATT, CDR2 SNEGSKA (reference sequence). Trimming shortened V by 8 bases and J by 1 base, and 17 bases separated the two germline ends. CDR3 size: 14 residues. The CDR3 DNA reads TGCAGTACCAACGGGCAGGGACGTAACTATGGCTACACCTTC. It yields the protein CSTNGQGRNYGYTF.

This clonotype was recorded many times. CDR3 nucleotides: TGTGCCAGCAGCATCAGGGGGTCACTGGGAGATACGCAGTATTTT. Translating it yields CASSIRGSLGDTQYF. The J gene is TRBJ2-3, the V gene TRBV7-8; 7 bases are shared with TRBD1. The J segment lost 5 bases and the V segment lost 5 bases, leaving 10 bases of the junction unmatched. Germline V lookup: CDR1 SGHVS, CDR2 FQNEAQ. CDR3 length equals 15 residues. The full variable domain, its missing parts supplied by reference TRBV7-8 and TRBJ2-3, is GAGVSQSPRYKVAKRGQDVALRCDPISGHVSLFWYQQALGQGPEFLTYFQNEAQLDKSGLPSDRFFAERPEGSVSTLKIQRTQQEDSAVYLCASSIRGSLGDTQYFGPGTRLTVL.

This chain uses TRBV10-3 with TRBJ2-4; D may be TRBD1 or TRBD2 (6 bases each). CDR1 and CDR2 from the germline V gene are ENHRY and SYGVKD. This CDR3 region has 16 residues. V dropped 4 bases and J dropped 4 bases, with 17 bases sitting between them. The CDR3 nucleotides are TGTGCCATCAGTGCGGGGGACATCCACGGAAAAAACATTCAGTACTTC. Protein sequence: CAISAGDIHGKNIQYF.

This clonotype was seen ten or more times. The chain couples TRBV7-9 to TRBJ2-2; D may be TRBD1 or TRBD2 (5 bases each). CDR3 length: 16 amino acids. V lost 0 bases and J lost 4, with 12 bases in between. Per germline, CDR1 SEHNR and CDR2 FQNEAQ (reference sequence). The CDR3 bases are TGTGCCAGCAGCTTAGCAAGAGGGGTCGGCACCGGGGAGCTGTTTTTT. This translates into CASSLARGVGTGELFF.

This clonotype has a handful of counts. This chain connects TRBV12-3 or TRBV12-4 to TRBJ2-2; D gene uncertain. This CDR3 comprises 16 residues. Trimming removed 3 bases at V and 2 bases at J, with 13 bases between. CDR3 coding DNA: TGTGCCAGCAGTTTTACTTGGCAACGTAACACCGGGGAGCTGTTTTTT. Translation: CASSFTWQRNTGELFF.

Concerning this clonotype: A single base separates this from a much larger clone, so it may be a read error. This sequence joins TRBV28 and TRBJ2-5, with unresolved D. This CDR3 has 15 amino acids. V was trimmed by 3 bases and J by 7 bases, leaving 18 bases between them. CDR1 and CDR2 (germline): MDHEN, SYDVKM. This chain's CDR3 is CASSFGLAVLVTQYF. The CDR3 DNA reads as TGTGCCAGCAGTTTTGGGCTTGCCGTTCTAGTGACCCAGTACTTC.

In its sample, this clonotype was seen many times. V usage is TRBV5-1 and J usage is TRBJ2-7; unclear D gene. Germline CDR1 is SGHRS and CDR2 is YFSETQ. The CDR3 contains 14 residues. V was shortened by 9 bases and J by 2 bases, with 18 bases between the two germline ends. The CDR3 DNA reads TGCGCCACCAGTTTCGGCGGTGGAGCCTACGAGCAGTACTTC. It encodes CATSFGGGAYEQYF.

Ten or more counts support this clonotype. The genes are TRBV5-1 and TRBJ2-1, with 10 bases aligning to TRBD1. The CDR3 consists of 15 residues. The germline V gene encodes CDR1 SGHRS and CDR2 YFSETQ. After removal of 0 bases from V and 8 bases from J, the junction contained 5 bases not matched to a gene. The CDR3 loop is CASSLEWTGGDEQFF. DNA of the CDR3: TGCGCCAGCAGCTTGGAATGGACAGGGGGAGATGAGCAGTTCTTC.